These T cell receptor beta chains were read from a single sample in a study of cytomegalovirus exposure and HLA in healthy donors. Produced via immunoSEQ multiplex PCR; TCRdb's table is partial and in-frame only. The sample holds about 140,000 clones; around four fifths are singletons and the top ten take approximately 2.3%. The sequenced material came from PBMCs. The receptors were sampled from a man aged 25-45 years in good health and CMV-seronegative. CDR3s include the opening cysteine and the closing phenylalanine or tryptophan. The D gene is left open where the match is weak. Clone size appears in some rows only: once, few, many, or a class for an expanded clone.

V	J	size	D	DNA	CDR3
TRBV9	TRBJ1-5	-	-	TGTGCCAGCAGCGTAGGAACTGATAATCAGCCCCAGCATTTT	CASSVGTDNQPQHF
TRBV10-3	TRBJ2-7	large	-	TGTGCCATCAGTGATCGGGGTGACTCCTACGAGCAGTACTTC	CAISDRGDSYEQYF
TRBV4-1	TRBJ2-7	-	TRBD1	TGCGCCAGCAGCCAAGAGGACAGGGTGGTCTACGAGCAGTACTTC	CASSQEDRVVYEQYF
TRBV7-9	TRBJ1-4	-	-	TGTGCCAGCAGCTTAGAGGGGCAGGGAAGAGACGAAAAACTGTTTTTT	CASSLEGQGRDEKLFF
TRBV18	TRBJ2-7	few	TRBD1	TGTGCCAGCTCACCATCCGGTACAGGGGGGTACTCCTACGAGCAGTACTTC	CASSPSGTGGYSYEQYF
TRBV5-1	TRBJ1-1	-	TRBD1	TGCGCCAGCAGCTCGGGACAGGCGAGGGGGTTAGGGAGAGCTGAAGCTTTCTTT	CASSSGQARGLGRAEAFF
TRBV27	TRBJ1-5	once	-	TGTGCCAGCAGTTTATCGTATTCCTCCCATTTTACAAATAATCAGCCCCAGCATTTT	CASSLSYSSHFTNNQPQHF
TRBV7-9	TRBJ1-5	-	TRBD1	TGTGCCAGCAGCCTGACAGGGAAGAGCAATCAGCCCCAGCATTTT	CASSLTGKSNQPQHF
TRBV9	TRBJ2-5	once	TRBD2	TGTGCCAGCACACTAGCGGGGGGGCCTGGGGAGACCCAGTACTTC	CASTLAGGPGETQYF
TRBV5-1	TRBJ1-5	-	TRBD1	TGCGCCAGCAGCACCGGACAGGGCGGACAGCCCCAGCATTTT	CASSTGQGGQPQHF
TRBV27	TRBJ1-5	-	-	TGTGCCAGCAGTCGCCTAGGCCAGCCCCAGCATTTT	CASSRLGQPQHF
TRBV7-9	TRBJ1-4	once	-	TGTGCCAGCAGCTTAGACTTCGGGGGTATGGAAAAACTGTTTTTT	CASSLDFGGMEKLFF
TRBV6-5	TRBJ2-7	-	-	TGTGCCAGCAGTTCGAGCTCCTACGAGCAGTACTTC	CASSSSSYEQYF
TRBV27	TRBJ1-6	-	-	TGTGCCAGCAGTTTAAGCCCCCCGACAGGCCGGCCGAATAATTCACCCCTCCACTTT	CASSLSPPTGRPNNSPLHF
TRBV6-1	TRBJ2-5	-	-	TGTGCCAGCAGTGTCCAGGGAGAGACCCAGTACTTC	CASSVQGETQYF
TRBV4-1	TRBJ1-5	few	-	TGCGCCAGCAGCCAAGATATTGGAGGGATCAATCAGCCCCAGCATTTT	CASSQDIGGINQPQHF
TRBV2	TRBJ2-2	-	TRBD1	TGTGCCAGCAGTGTATGGGGACAGGGGGCGCCCGGGGAGCTGTTTTTT	CASSVWGQGAPGELFF
TRBV28	TRBJ2-5	-	-	TGTGCCAGCACCATCCTCGGGACTGGGGTAGAGACCCAGTACTTC	CASTILGTGVETQYF
TRBV7-3	TRBJ2-7	-	-	TGTGCCAGCAGCTCAACTACTAGTTATGGGACAACCTACGAGCAGTACTTC	CASSSTTSYGTTYEQYF
TRBV25-1	TRBJ1-2	-	-	TGTGCCAGCAGTGATTCATCGGGGGGAAGTAACTATGGCTACACCTTC	CASSDSSGGSNYGYTF
TRBV7-9	TRBJ2-2	-	TRBD1	TGTGCCAGCAGCTTAGAACCGACAGGGGCCGGCACCGGGGAGCTGTTTTTT	CASSLEPTGAGTGELFF
TRBV12-5	TRBJ1-4	-	-	TGTGCTAGTCGGGGGGAGACTAATGAAAAACTGTTTTTT	CASRGETNEKLFF
TRBV28	TRBJ2-7	-	TRBD1	TGTGCCAGCAGTTTTCAGGACAGGTGGGCCTACGAGCAGTACTTC	CASSFQDRWAYEQYF
TRBV27	TRBJ2-1	once	-	TGTGCCAGCAGTTTACCCCAGGGAACCAATGAGCAGTTCTTC	CASSLPQGTNEQFF
TRBV7-7	TRBJ1-1	-	-	TGTGCTAGCAGCTTAGCCCCGAGCACTGAAGCTTTCTTT	CASSLAPSTEAFF
TRBV5-1	TRBJ2-3	-	TRBD1	TGCGCCAGCGGATCGGGACAGGGTGCAGATACGCAGTATTTT	CASGSGQGADTQYF
TRBV7-9	TRBJ1-1	-	-	TGTGCCAGCAGCTTCCTCGACAGGCCGAACACTGAAGCTTTCTTT	CASSFLDRPNTEAFF
TRBV19	TRBJ2-7	-	TRBD1	TGTGCCAGTAGCCTACAGGGGGCGCGGGACGAGCAGTACTTC	CASSLQGARDEQYF
TRBV9	TRBJ1-1	-	TRBD1	TGTGCCAGCAGCCCTAGGGACAGCCGAATGAACACTGAAGCTTTCTTT	CASSPRDSRMNTEAFF
TRBV10-2	TRBJ1-1	-	-	TGCGCCAGCAAGGACGACAGGAAGAACACTGAAGCTTTCTTT	CASKDDRKNTEAFF
TRBV4-1	TRBJ2-3	-	-	TGCGCCAGCAGCCAACAAACTCAGGCAGATACGCAGTATTTT	CASSQQTQADTQYF
TRBV4-1	TRBJ2-1	-	-	TGCGCCAGCAGCCTCACAGGGCATGAGCAGTTCTTC	CASSLTGHEQFF
TRBV13	TRBJ2-1	-	-	TGTGCCAGCAGCGACTATAACAATGAGCAGTTCTTC	CASSDYNNEQFF
TRBV6-6	TRBJ2-1	-	TRBD1	TGTGCCAGCAGTCGTGCTGGGACAGGGGGAAACAATGAGCAGTTCTTC	CASSRAGTGGNNEQFF
TRBV5-1	TRBJ2-7	-	TRBD1	TGCGCCAGCAGCGCAGGACAGGGAACCTACGAGCAGTACTTC	CASSAGQGTYEQYF
TRBV4-1	TRBJ1-1	-	-	TGCGCCAGCAGCCAAACTTTTAAATCCCAGAACACTGAAGCTTTCTTT	CASSQTFKSQNTEAFF
TRBV10-2	TRBJ2-7	-	TRBD2	TGCGCCAGCCTTAGGACTAGCGGCTACGAGCAGTACTTC	CASLRTSGYEQYF
TRBV4-1	TRBJ1-1	few	TRBD1	TGCGCCAGCAGCCAATTCGGGACAGGCGGCTCGGCCACTGAAGCTTTCTTT	CASSQFGTGGSATEAFF
TRBV28	TRBJ2-1	-	-	TGTGCCAGCAGTTTAGCGGGTCCCTACAATGAGCAGTTCTTC	CASSLAGPYNEQFF
TRBV19	TRBJ2-3	-	-	TGTGCCAGTAGGATGTGGGAGGGGACAACAGATACGCAGTATTTT	CASRMWEGTTDTQYF
TRBV30	TRBJ1-4	-	-	TGTGCCTGGAACGGACAGATAGATAATGAAAAACTGTTTTTT	CAWNGQIDNEKLFF
TRBV10-1	TRBJ2-1	-	TRBD2	TGCGCCAGCAGTAGCGGGATTTTCGGCAACGATGAGCAGTTCTTC	CASSSGIFGNDEQFF
TRBV6-1	TRBJ2-3	-	TRBD1	TGTGCCAGCAGTGAACACAGGACAGGGACGTGGGATACGCAGTATTTT	CASSEHRTGTWDTQYF
TRBV9	TRBJ2-7	-	-	TGTGCCAGCAGCGTCGGATTCAGGGATCTGGACGAGCAGTACTTC	CASSVGFRDLDEQYF
TRBV28	TRBJ2-3	-	-	TGTGCCAGCAGTTTAATCCGCCAGAGCACAGATACGCAGTATTTT	CASSLIRQSTDTQYF
TRBV30	TRBJ2-7	-	-	TGTGCCTGGAGTCTCGAACCCGGGCAGGGGATTTGGTACGAGCAGTACTTC	CAWSLEPGQGIWYEQYF
TRBV19	TRBJ2-1	-	-	TGTGCCAGTCGGGTTCGGGGGACAGATGAGCAGTTCTTC	CASRVRGTDEQFF
TRBV2	TRBJ2-1	-	-	TGTGCCAGCAGGATATCAGGCTACAATGAGCAGTTCTTC	CASRISGYNEQFF
TRBV7-3	TRBJ1-2	once	-	TGTGCCAGCAGCTCCCAAGACAGCGTGGGGGGCTACACCTTC	CASSSQDSVGGYTF
TRBV27	TRBJ2-3	-	TRBD2	TGTGCCAGCAGTTGGACTAGCGGGGGGGCCTGGGATACGCAGTATTTT	CASSWTSGGAWDTQYF
TRBV5-6	TRBJ2-7	-	TRBD1	TGTGCCAGCAGCTCCCAAAGGACAGGCGGCTACGAGCAGTACTTC	CASSSQRTGGYEQYF
TRBV4-2	TRBJ1-2	-	-	TGTGCCAGCAGCCAAGACCCCGGGGGAAATCTCAACTATGGCTACACCTTC	CASSQDPGGNLNYGYTF
TRBV29-1	TRBJ1-1	-	-	TGCAGCGTGGAACAGGGCACTGAAGCTTTCTTT	CSVEQGTEAFF
TRBV27	TRBJ1-2	once	TRBD1	TGTGCCAGCAGTTTTTACCCCCCGGCAGGGGGCGGCTACACCTTC	CASSFYPPAGGGYTF
TRBV30	TRBJ2-2	-	TRBD2	TGTGCCTGGAATGGCCTAGCGGGAGCCGGGGAGCTGTTTTTT	CAWNGLAGAGELFF
TRBV4-1	TRBJ2-7	-	TRBD2	TGCGCCAGCAGCCAAGAACTAGCGGGGGGGCGGGAGCAGTACTTC	CASSQELAGGREQYF
TRBV7-2	TRBJ2-3	-	-	TGTGCCAGCAGCTCCATCCTCCTAGATACGCAGTTTTTT	CASSSILLDTQFF
TRBV5-1	TRBJ2-1	-	TRBD1	TGCGCCAGCAGCGTGACAGGGTTCTCCTACAATGAGCAGTTCTTC	CASSVTGFSYNEQFF